These T cell receptor beta chains were read from a single sample in a study of blood T cell repertoires in COVID-19. Libraries were prepared by immunoSEQ multiplex PCR; TCRdb keeps only in-frame clonotypes and omits some of them. The sample holds about 30,000 clones; 85% are singletons and the top ten take 6.6%. The sample comprised peripheral blood. The receptors were gathered from a man aged 60 to 69 with active COVID-19. CDR3s include the opening cysteine and the closing phenylalanine or tryptophan. The D gene is left open where the match is weak. Clone size appears in some rows only: once, few, many, or a class for an expanded clone.

j_call	clone_size	d_call	v_call	cdr3_aa	cdr3_nt
TRBJ2-3	-	TRBD2	TRBV10-3	CAIRGGMGLADGDTQYF	TGTGCCATCAGGGGGGGGATGGGACTAGCGGATGGAGATACGCAGTATTTT
TRBJ2-1	-	-	TRBV29-1	CSVERGSSYNEQFF	TGCAGCGTTGAAAGAGGGAGCTCCTACAATGAGCAGTTCTTC
TRBJ2-7	few	TRBD1	TRBV15	CATSTLDRADSYEQYF	TGTGCCACCAGCACCTTAGACAGGGCCGACTCCTACGAGCAGTACTTC
TRBJ2-1	-	-	TRBV24-1	CATSDPEADSYNEQFF	TGTGCCACCAGTGATCCGGAAGCGGATTCCTACAATGAGCAGTTCTTC
TRBJ2-1	-	-	TRBV28	CASRYQQGIAYNEQFF	TGTGCCAGCAGGTACCAACAGGGCATCGCCTACAATGAGCAGTTCTTC
TRBJ2-4	-	-	TRBV23-1	CASRRQHQRTKNIQYF	TGCGCCAGCAGGCGACAGCACCAAAGAACCAAAAACATTCAGTACTTC
TRBJ2-1	-	TRBD2	TRBV7-3	CASSSRGLAGGNEQFF	TGTGCCAGCAGCTCCCGTGGACTAGCGGGGGGCAATGAGCAGTTCTTC
TRBJ2-2	few	-	TRBV5-1	CASSLALGGGTGELFF	TGCGCCAGCAGCTTGGCCCTAGGCGGAGGCACCGGGGAGCTGTTTTTT
TRBJ2-1	-	-	TRBV14	CASSQGGKSSYNEQFF	TGTGCCAGCAGCCAAGGCGGGAAGAGCTCCTACAATGAGCAGTTCTTC
TRBJ1-1	-	-	TRBV7-3	CASSQGGNTEAFF	TGTGCCAGCAGCCAAGGGGGGAACACTGAAGCTTTCTTT
TRBJ1-5	once	TRBD1	TRBV28	CASSLGTGQPQHF	TGTGCCAGCAGTTTGGGGACAGGCCAGCCCCAGCATTTT
TRBJ2-2	-	-	TRBV5-8	CASSPRVLHAGELFF	TGTGCCAGCAGCCCTCGAGTCCTCCACGCCGGGGAGCTGTTTTTT
TRBJ2-2	-	-	TRBV12-3/TRBV12-4	CASTPLRAGELFF	TGTGCCAGCACCCCCCTGAGGGCCGGGGAGCTGTTTTTT
TRBJ2-1	once	TRBD2	TRBV27	CASSNRTSGRRNEQFF	TGTGCCAGCAGTAACCGGACTAGCGGGAGGAGGAATGAGCAGTTCTTC
TRBJ2-1	-	TRBD2	TRBV7-2	CASSPPSGRSYYNEQFF	TGTGCCAGCAGCCCGCCCAGCGGGAGGAGTTACTACAATGAGCAGTTCTTC
TRBJ2-1	-	TRBD2	TRBV12-5	CASGFTSGRYNEQFF	TGTGCTAGTGGTTTCACTAGCGGGAGGTACAATGAGCAGTTCTTC
TRBJ2-1	-	-	TRBV7-8	CASSTRLAPEQFF	TGTGCCAGCAGCACCAGGTTAGCGCCAGAGCAGTTCTTC
TRBJ2-3	-	TRBD1	TRBV28	CASSLRTGWVTDTQYF	TGTGCCAGCAGTTTGCGGACAGGGTGGGTCACAGATACGCAGTATTTT
TRBJ2-2	-	TRBD2	TRBV7-9	CASSLGLAGKNTGELFF	TGTGCCAGCAGCTTGGGACTAGCGGGAAAGAACACCGGGGAGCTGTTTTTT
TRBJ2-5	-	TRBD2	TRBV19	CASKDRRENRETQYF	TGTGCCAGTAAGGACCGGCGGGAGAATAGGGAGACCCAGTACTTC
TRBJ1-4	-	-	TRBV25-1	CASSAWGDEKLFF	TGTGCCAGCAGCGCCTGGGGGGATGAAAAACTGTTTTTT
TRBJ2-3	once	TRBD2	TRBV27	CASSLQASGFTDTQYF	TGTGCCAGCAGTTTACAGGCTAGCGGTTTCACAGATACGCAGTATTTT
TRBJ2-5	-	TRBD1	TRBV11-2	CASSPGTGRQETQYF	TGTGCCAGCAGCCCCGGGACAGGGCGTCAAGAGACCCAGTACTTC
TRBJ1-1	-	-	TRBV14	CASSQASGGAVAFF	TGTGCCAGCAGCCAAGCATCCGGGGGGGCGGTAGCTTTCTTT
TRBJ2-5	-	TRBD2	TRBV28	CASSRLAGGKTQYF	TGTGCCAGCAGTCGACTAGCGGGAGGAAAGACCCAGTACTTC
TRBJ2-5	-	-	TRBV29-1	CSVEVRQATQYF	TGCAGCGTTGAGGTTAGACAGGCGACCCAGTACTTC
TRBJ2-5	-	TRBD2	TRBV15	CATSIGLAGQETQYF	TGTGCCACCAGCATCGGACTAGCGGGTCAAGAGACCCAGTACTTC
TRBJ2-7	-	TRBD1	TRBV28	CASRSSGTGLSYEQYF	TGTGCCAGCAGGTCCTCCGGGACAGGGCTTTCCTACGAGCAGTACTTC
TRBJ2-3	-	-	TRBV11-3	CASSRERSTDTQYF	TGTGCCAGCAGCCGCGAGAGAAGCACAGATACGCAGTATTTT
TRBJ2-4	-	-	TRBV21-1	CATYTGTSGSAAKNIQYF	TGTGCCACATATACCGGGACTAGCGGGAGCGCCGCCAAAAACATTCAGTACTTC
TRBJ2-3	-	-	TRBV6-5	CASRSLRDTQYF	TGTGCCAGCAGGAGTCTTCGGGATACGCAGTATTTT
TRBJ2-1	-	-	TRBV15	CATQITRRTLNGQFF	TGTGCCACCCAGATCACTAGGCGCACCCTCAATGGGCAGTTCTTC
TRBJ2-5	-	-	TRBV7-2	CASSLVLARQETQYF	TGTGCCAGCAGCTTAGTTCTAGCGAGACAAGAGACCCAGTACTTC
TRBJ2-3	-	-	TRBV6-5	CASTAGFLDTQYF	TGTGCCAGCACGGCGGGATTTTTAGATACGCAGTATTTT
TRBJ1-1	-	-	TRBV20-1	CSARRTGEAFF	TGCAGTGCTCGGAGGACGGGAGAAGCTTTCTTT
TRBJ2-4	-	TRBD2	TRBV29-1	CSVRTSGKGKNIQYF	TGCAGCGTGAGGACTAGCGGGAAAGGCAAAAACATTCAGTACTTC
TRBJ2-1	-	-	TRBV10-3	CAISGVLRNNEQFF	TGTGCCATCAGTGGGGTTCTGAGGAACAATGAGCAGTTCTTC
TRBJ2-7	-	-	TRBV29-1	CSAGTASEQYF	TGCAGCGCTGGGACTGCTTCCGAGCAGTACTTC
TRBJ1-5	-	TRBD1	TRBV2	CASSVTGGNQPQHF	TGTGCCAGCAGTGTGACAGGGGGCAATCAGCCCCAGCATTTT
TRBJ1-5	-	-	TRBV7-3	CASSQALGQPQHF	TGTGCCAGCAGCCAAGCCCTAGGTCAGCCCCAGCATTTT
TRBJ1-2	-	TRBD1	TRBV29-1	CSVADRGDTNYGYTF	TGCAGCGTCGCGGACAGGGGGGATACTAACTATGGCTACACCTTC
TRBJ2-5	-	TRBD1	TRBV27	CASSQQGKETQYF	TGTGCCAGCAGCCAACAGGGGAAAGAGACCCAGTACTTC
TRBJ2-7	-	TRBD2	TRBV24-1	CATGAGLAGGEQYF	TGTGCCACCGGGGCGGGACTAGCGGGAGGCGAGCAGTACTTC
TRBJ2-1	once	TRBD2	TRBV5-4	CASSPNSGSGYNEQFF	TGTGCCAGCAGCCCGAATAGCGGGTCGGGGTACAATGAGCAGTTCTTC
TRBJ1-2	-	-	TRBV27	CASSLSGRSANYGYTF	TGTGCCAGCAGTTTAAGCGGCAGGTCCGCTAACTATGGCTACACCTTC
TRBJ2-3	once	TRBD2	TRBV19	CASRLRLAGTTDTQYF	TGTGCCAGCCGATTGAGACTAGCGGGAACCACAGATACGCAGTATTTT
TRBJ2-7	once	-	TRBV2	CASTPGQGGAGSYEQYF	TGTGCCAGCACTCCCGGTCAGGGCGGGGCGGGCTCCTACGAGCAGTACTTC